These 26 T cell receptor beta chains came from one sample sequenced in a study of shared clonotypes between healthy human individuals. In the naive CD8 group, cells lacked CD45RO and were positively selected for CCR7, so terminally differentiated effector memory CD45RA+ cells were left out. Sequencing used immunoSEQ multiplex PCR; TCRdb keeps in-frame clones, though not all of them. Here the sample spans around 2,000,000 clones, about 95% being singletons. The sequencing sample was made of naive CD8+ T cells sorted from blood. The source of these receptors is a man younger than 35 in good health.

The chain couples TRBV6-6 to TRBJ1-1; D is uncertain. Trimming removed 0 bases from V and 2 bases from J, with 13 bases in between. CDR3 length equals 16 residues. The V gene's germline CDR1 is MNHNY and CDR2 SVGAGI (reference sequence). CDR3 sequence (DNA): TGTGCCAGCAGTTACTCGAAGGTCCCGCAAAACACTGAAGCTTTCTTT. The encoded protein is CASSYSKVPQNTEAFF.

The chain carries TRBV6-6 and TRBJ2-2; D not resolved. Germline lookup yields CDR1 MNHNY and CDR2 SVGAGI (reference sequence). CDR3 length: 12 residues. Trimming stripped 2 bases from V and 5 bases from J, with 3 bases between. The CDR3 here is CASSYMTGELFF. CDR3 coding DNA: TGTGCCAGCAGTTACATGACCGGGGAGCTGTTTTTT.

The V and J genes are TRBV5-5 and TRBJ1-3; D unclear. Between the trimmed V and J ends, which lost 0 bases and 3 bases, there was a span of 10 bases. This CDR3 is built from 15 residues. Germline V lookup: CDR1 SGHKS, CDR2 YYEKEE (reference sequence). CDR3 protein: CASSLEEVSGNTIYF. CDR3 nucleotides: TGTGCCAGCAGCTTGGAGGAGGTCAGTGGAAACACCATATATTTT.

In the case of this clone: Other nucleotide sequences in the sample specify the same CDR3. This chain connects TRBV6-5 to TRBJ2-7; 9 bases match TRBD2. This CDR3 is built from 14 residues. CDR1 and CDR2 from the germline V gene are MNHEY and SVGAGI. With 5 bases clipped from V and 1 base from J, the junction kept 3 bases outside the gene matches. The CDR3 reads CASSHTSGSYEQYF. CDR3 DNA: TGTGCCAGCAGTCATACTAGCGGGTCCTACGAGCAGTACTTC.

This clone was observed a handful of times. The CDR3 sequence: CASSLDSGNTIYF. The CDR3 DNA follows: TGTGCCAGCAGCTTGGACTCTGGAAACACCATATATTTT. The rearrangement uses TRBV5-6 and TRBJ1-3; D is unclear. V lost 0 bases and J lost 0, with 1 base in between. The CDR3 covers 13 residues. Germline V lookup: CDR1 SGHDT, CDR2 YYEEEE.

The chain carries TRBV7-2 and TRBJ2-2, with TRBD2 matching over 8 bases. This CDR3 spans 17 amino acids. Trimming removed 3 bases from V and 2 bases from J; junction bases left unmatched: 8. Germline CDR1 reads SGHTA; CDR2 reads FQGNSA. CDR3 nucleotides: TGTGCCAGCAGCTTTGATAGCGGGATGATTAACACCGGGGAGCTGTTTTTT. Translating gives CASSFDSGMINTGELFF.

This chain uses TRBV12-5 with TRBJ2-1; the match to TRBD2 covers 7 bases. Germline loops: CDR1 LGHNT, CDR2 FRNRAP. The trim removed 1 base at V and 5 bases at J, leaving 5 bases unmatched. The CDR3 runs 15 residues. The chain's CDR3 is CASGLDWTRNNEQFF. The CDR3 DNA reads TGTGCTAGTGGTTTGGATTGGACTAGAAACAATGAGCAGTTCTTC. Together with reference TRBV12-5 and TRBJ2-1, the CDR3 gives the full variable domain: DARVTQTPRHKVTEMGQEVTMRCQPILGHNTVFWYRQTMMQGLELLAYFRNRAPLDDSGMPKDRFSAEMPDATLATLKIQPSEPRDSAVYFCASGLDWTRNNEQFFGPGTRLTVL.

The V call is TRBV14, the J call TRBJ1-4; tentatively, D is TRBD1 (5 bases). The germline V gene encodes CDR1 SGHDN and CDR2 FVKESK. V lost 0 bases, J lost 8 bases, and 13 bases lay in between. CDR3 length: 15 amino acids. CDR3 coding DNA: TGTGCCAGCAGCCAAGAGGGGCACGGTGGCGAAAAACTGTTTTTT. The encoded protein is CASSQEGHGGEKLFF. Together with reference TRBV14 and TRBJ1-4, the CDR3 gives the full variable domain: EAGVTQFPSHSVIEKGQTVTLRCDPISGHDNLYWYRRVMGKEIKFLLHFVKESKQDESGMPNNRFLAERTGGTYSTLKVQPAELEDSGVYFCASSQEGHGGEKLFFGSGTQLSVL.

This clone has a single count. This rearrangement joins TRBV5-4 to TRBJ2-7; 10 nucleotides agree with TRBD2. Germline CDR1 SGHNT, CDR2 YYREEE (reference sequence). V was pared by 4 bases and J by 5 bases, with 6 bases of the junction left unmatched. The CDR3 is 14 amino acids. The CDR3 protein is CASSRLGLADEQYF. CDR3 nucleotides: TGTGCCAGCAGCCGACTTGGACTAGCGGACGAGCAGTACTTC. Drawing the rest from reference TRBV5-4 and TRBJ2-7, the complete variable domain is ETGVTQSPTHLIKTRGQQVTLRCSSQSGHNTVSWYQQALGQGPQFIFQYYREEENGRGNFPPRFSGLQFPNYSSELNVNALELDDSALYLCASSRLGLADEQYFGPGTRLTVT.

CDR3 nucleotides: TGTGCCAGCAGCCCGGGTGGGGCTGAGCAGTTCTTC. This translates into CASSPGGAEQFF. The chain carries TRBV6-5 and TRBJ2-1; a possible D gene is TRBD1 (5 bases). The CDR3 is made up of 12 amino acids. Germline V gene data show CDR1 as MNHEY and CDR2 as SVGAGI. V was shortened by 6 bases and J by 9 bases, with 12 bases between the two germline ends.

V and J are TRBV5-4 and TRBJ2-3; 8 bases are shared with TRBD2. Germline V lookup: CDR1 SGHNT, CDR2 YYREEE (reference sequence). CDR3 length equals 17 residues. Trimming at V came to 3 bases and at J to 0 bases, leaving 9 bases not matched to a gene. CDR3 protein: CASSSPIAGPSTDTQYF. The DNA for the CDR3 is TGTGCCAGCAGCTCGCCAATAGCGGGACCTAGCACAGATACGCAGTATTTT.

This rearrangement joins TRBV13 to TRBJ2-3; 12 positions agree with TRBD2. From germline, CDR1 is PRHDT and CDR2 FYEKMQ (reference sequence). The CDR3 is 18 amino acids. The junction had 11 bases not matched to a gene; V was cut back by 7 bases and J by 0 bases. The CDR3: CASTLGPSGGASTDTQYF. The CDR3, as DNA: TGTGCCAGCACCCTTGGGCCTAGCGGGGGGGCAAGCACAGATACGCAGTATTTT.

The V and J genes are TRBV28 and TRBJ2-5; TRBD2 matches 11 bases. V gave up 3 bases and J gave up 5 bases; unmatched junction bases: 8. The CDR3 sequence is 16 residues long. CDR1 and CDR2 (germline): MDHEN, SYDVKM. CDR3 residues: CASSFALAGGVETQYF. CDR3 DNA sequence: TGTGCCAGCAGTTTTGCTCTAGCGGGGGGCGTGGAGACCCAGTACTTC.

The chain links TRBV4-1 to TRBJ1-2, with a tentative D call TRBD1 (6 bases). Germline V lookup: CDR1 MGHRA, CDR2 YSYEKL. The CDR3 length is 16 residues. Trimming cost V 0 bases and J 3 bases, with 14 bases left between them. The CDR3 loop is CASSQEGGGGHYGYTF. CDR3 sequence (DNA): TGCGCCAGCAGCCAAGAGGGTGGGGGCGGACACTATGGCTACACCTTC.

The genes are TRBV27 and TRBJ1-2; maybe TRBD1 (5 bases). V was clipped by 1 base and J by 6 bases, with 15 bases between them. The CDR3 extends over 15 amino acids. CDR1 and CDR2 (germline): MNHEY, SMNVEV (reference sequence). The CDR3 sequence is CASSLWGRALDGYTF. DNA for the CDR3: TGTGCCAGCAGTTTATGGGGCAGGGCCTTGGATGGCTACACCTTC.

The rearrangement uses TRBV5-6 and TRBJ2-7; the D is unclear. Trimming left V 3 bases short and J 2 bases short, with 12 bases between. CDR1 is SGHDT, CDR2 YYEEEE, per germline. The CDR3 is made up of 14 amino acids. The CDR3: CASSSAGAPYEQYF. In DNA form, the CDR3 reads TGTGCCAGCAGCTCAGCAGGCGCACCCTACGAGCAGTACTTC.

The J gene is TRBJ1-6, the V gene TRBV7-9; 9 bases fit TRBD1. This CDR3 spans 17 amino acids. V lost 5 bases, J lost 0 bases, and 5 bases stayed unmatched. Germline CDR1 reads SEHNR; CDR2 reads FQNEAQ (reference sequence). The CDR3: CASSDGTGSSYNSPLHF. CDR3 sequence (DNA): TGTGCCAGCAGCGACGGGACAGGGAGCTCCTATAATTCACCCCTCCACTTT.

This chain connects TRBV28 to TRBJ1-1, with unresolved D. The CDR3 length is 13 residues. V was pared by 9 bases and J by 5 bases, with 16 bases between. CDR1 and CDR2 (germline): MDHEN, SYDVKM. The CDR3 spells CASASGRPTEAFF. The CDR3 DNA reads as TGTGCCAGTGCATCTGGACGACCAACTGAAGCTTTCTTT.

This clone was seen just once. The genes are TRBV10-3 and TRBJ2-1; TRBD2 agrees at 13 bases. V lost 0 bases, J lost 3 bases, and 5 bases stayed unmatched. Germline-derived CDR1 and CDR2 are ENHRY and SYGVKD. CDR3 size: 18 residues. The CDR3 spells CAISESRLAGGNYNEQFF. The CDR3, as DNA: TGTGCCATCAGTGAGTCTAGACTAGCGGGGGGAAACTACAATGAGCAGTTCTTC.

The chain has TRBV29-1 and TRBJ2-7, with TRBD1 matching over 7 bases. The junction had 5 bases not matched to a gene; V was cut back by 4 bases and J by 5 bases. The germline V gene encodes CDR1 SQVTM and CDR2 ANQGSEA. The CDR3 consists of 12 residues. The CDR3 nucleotides read TGCAGCGTTGGGACAGGAACCCACGAGCAGTACTTC. The encoded protein is CSVGTGTHEQYF.

This clone was found once. The chain recombines TRBV5-1 with TRBJ2-7; 7 bases agree with TRBD1. V was pared by 2 bases and J by 4 bases, with 12 bases of the junction left unmatched. This CDR3 is 16 amino acids long. Germline V gene data show CDR1 as SGHRS and CDR2 as YFSETQ. CDR3 sequence (DNA): TGCGCCAGCAGCTTCGGATCGACAGGGCACCCGTACGAGCAGTACTTC. Its translation is CASSFGSTGHPYEQYF.

The DNA for the CDR3 is TGTGCCAGCAGCTTAGTCAGGGGACAGGGTGCAACTAATGAAAAACTGTTTTTT. The encoded protein is CASSLVRGQGATNEKLFF. The V call is TRBV7-9, the J call TRBJ1-4, with 9 nucleotides matching TRBD1. Germline loops: CDR1 SEHNR, CDR2 FQNEAQ (reference sequence). The CDR3 totals 18 residues. Trimming cost V 1 base and J 0 bases; bases outside gene matches: 6.

V gene TRBV29-1 combines with J gene TRBJ2-7, with 10 bases matching TRBD2. Per the germline V gene, CDR1 is SQVTM and CDR2 is ANQGSEA. The V segment lost 4 bases and the J segment 2 bases; nucleotides outside the gene matches: 5. The CDR3 has 14 residues. The CDR3 region is CSVGTSGDPYEQYF. Here the CDR3 DNA reads TGCAGCGTTGGTACTAGCGGGGACCCCTACGAGCAGTACTTC.

This clone showed up just a few times. This chain joins TRBV6-6 and TRBJ1-5; D is unresolved. V was clipped by 8 bases and J by 7 bases, with 15 bases between them. This CDR3 comprises 13 residues. CDR1 is MNHNY and CDR2 is SVGAGI in the germline V gene (reference sequence). The CDR3 coding sequence is TGTGCCAGCGAGGAGTCCCCTCGGCAGCCCCAGCATTTT. Translating it yields CASEESPRQPQHF.

The sample holds one count of this clone. Other DNA sequences in the same sample also yield this CDR3. As DNA, the CDR3 is TGCGCCAGCAGTGACCTAGGCGGCTACACCTTC. The encoded protein is CASSDLGGYTF. The V gene is TRBV10-2, the J gene TRBJ1-2, with D uncertain. The CDR3 has 11 amino acids. Trimming removed 3 bases at V and 8 bases at J, with 7 bases between. CDR1 and CDR2 (germline): WSHSY, SAAADI.

This chain uses TRBV6-5 with TRBJ2-7; 9 positions match TRBD1. Germline V gene lookup returns CDR1 MNHEY and CDR2 SVGAGI. Trimming took 5 bases from V and 0 from J; bases not matched to a gene: 5. The CDR3 sequence is 15 residues long. The CDR3, as DNA: TGTGCCAGCAGTCTACAGGGGGCCCCCTCCTACGAGCAGTACTTC. This sequence encodes CASSLQGAPSYEQYF.